This TCR beta chain originates from a study of T-cell reconstitution after alpha-beta-depleted transplantation in children. This clonotype was observed a handful of times. Its ends do not fully match the called genes, so a read error is possible. Library preparation (for TCRbeta) was performed with unique molecular identifiers. TCRdb recomputed calls from the PCR reads with MiXCR, one row per CDR3 protein. The sample includes approximately 510,000 distinct CDR3 sequences, about 17% of them seen just once. This CDR3 contains 14 residues. This specimen consisted of PBMCs from the stem cell graft donor, obtained from the stem cell graft. The TCR sequence derives from a human donor who donated a stem cell graft to a child with acute lymphoblastic leukemia. The chain recombines TRBV12-3 or TRBV12-4 with TRBJ2-1; tentative D call: TRBD2 (6 bases). This CDR3 reads CASSPRSFTSRPNF. The CDR3 DNA sequence: TGTGCCAGCAGCCCCCGTTCCTTTACTAGCCGCCCCAACTTC.